This T cell receptor (beta chain) is from a study of shared T cell receptors in the human thymus. TCRdb's table, derived via immunoSEQ multiplex PCR, lists solely in-frame clones and lacks some. Among hundreds of thousands of clones, approximately 95% were seen once, and the ten largest hold roughly 0.021%. Trimming cost V 8 bases and J 4 bases; bases outside gene matches: 11. This CDR3 has 15 residues. CDR1 and CDR2 (germline): MGHDK, SYGVNS. The chain joins TRBV25-1 to TRBJ2-3; 8 nucleotides agree with TRBD1. The receptor was derived from a human donor. The sample taken for sequencing was thymocytes. The CDR3 loop reads CASSETGADPDTQYF. CDR3 nucleotides: TGTGCCAGCTCCGAGACAGGGGCCGATCCAGATACGCAGTATTTT.